One T cell receptor (beta chain) is described in this entry. No antigen is known for it. The data belong to a study of cytomegalovirus exposure and HLA in healthy donors. Findings of the study overall: In a later analysis, specific HLA alleles were associated with over 15,000 TCR beta sequences at a 0.05 false discovery rate. Fewer N-insertions than the roughly 600-donor mean were reportedly shown by an Asian-associated ancestry cluster in a later analysis. The presence/absence work took it that sequencing depth was about the same across donors. A later analysis showed HLA-associated TCR beta chains outstripping equally common others in clonal expansion.

PCR was performed using 60 Vbeta and 13 Jbeta primers. The protocol was immunoSEQ multiplex PCR, while the TCRdb copy is restricted to in-frame clones and leaves out a portion. The sample has roughly 200,000 clones; around 64% are singletons. V dropped 6 bases and J dropped 7; count of bases not matched to a gene: 1. Germline V gives CDR1 ENHRY, CDR2 SYGVKD. This CDR3 contains 12 residues. V gene TRBV10-3 combines with J gene TRBJ1-2, with 11 nucleotides matching TRBD1. The sequenced sample was PBMCs. This clonotype originated in a man aged 40-55 years in good health and CMV-seropositive. The CDR3 region has the DNA TGTGCCATCAGGGGACAGGGGGGTGGCTACACCTTC. This codes for CAIRGQGGGYTF.